A selection of T cell receptor beta chains follows, all from one sample in a study of T cells in Graves' hyperthyroidism and ophthalmopathy. Using its own MiXCR run on the multiplex PCR reads, TCRdb lists one record per CDR3 protein. The sample has over 700,000 distinct CDR3 sequences; 18% are singletons. The sample consisted of blood. These receptors were taken from a woman aged 45 to 65 with Graves' hyperthyroidism that later progressed to Graves' ophthalmopathy. Each CDR3 is given with its conserved first and last residue. D genes are given only for firm matches. Size tells how often a clone was seen (once, few, many) or the class of an expanded clone, and some rows leave it out.

NA	TRBV5-4	TRBD2	TRBJ2-7	TGTGCCAGCAGCCCCCGGGTTAGCGGGGGGATGTACGAGCAGTACTTC	CASSPRVSGGMYEQYF
many	TRBV18	NA	TRBJ1-4	TGTGCCAGCTCACCAAGACGACCGACTAATGAAAAACTGTTTTTT	CASSPRRPTNEKLFF
NA	TRBV19	NA	TRBJ1-1	TGTGCCAGTAGTATTAATGGGAACACTGAAGCTTTCTTT	CASSINGNTEAFF
NA	TRBV7-9	TRBD1	TRBJ1-5	TGTGCCAGCAGCTTAGTGGCAGGGGGAAGCAATCAGCCCCAGCATTTT	CASSLVAGGSNQPQHF
NA	TRBV12-3/TRBV12-4	NA	TRBJ1-2	TGTGCCAGCGGGCCGGTTCACTATGGCTACACCTTC	CASGPVHYGYTF
NA	TRBV11-3	TRBD1	TRBJ2-5	TGTGCCAGCAGCTTGGGGACAGGGGACGAAGAGGCCCAGTACTTC	CASSLGTGDEEAQYF
few	TRBV6-1	NA	TRBJ1-3	TGTGCCAGCAGGTCCCTGGGCCTCTCTGGAAACACCATATATTTT	CASRSLGLSGNTIYF
many	TRBV7-2	NA	TRBJ2-2	TGTGCCAGCAGCTTAGTTACAGGCAGCGGGGAGCTGTTTTTT	CASSLVTGSGELFF
once	TRBV2	TRBD1	TRBJ2-7	TGTGCCAGCAGTGAAGCAAGACAGGGACCCTACGAGCAGTACTTC	CASSEARQGPYEQYF
NA	TRBV20-1	NA	TRBJ2-7	TGCAGTGCGTACTTGGACGAGCAGTACTTC	CSAYLDEQYF
many	TRBV4-1	NA	TRBJ1-5	TGTGCCAGCAGCCAAGGCACAGGTCTAACTCAGCCCCAGCATTTT	CASSQGTGLTQPQHF
NA	TRBV6-1	NA	TRBJ1-1	TGTGCCACCCACCACGGCGCTGAAGCTTTCTTT	CATHHGAEAFF
many	TRBV12-3/TRBV12-4	TRBD1	TRBJ1-2	TGTGCCAGCAGCTTGCTAGGGGACAGCTTATATGGCTACACCTTC	CASSLLGDSLYGYTF
many	TRBV3-1	TRBD1	TRBJ1-4	TGTGCCAGCAGCCTCCGGACAGGGGAATCGGAAAAACTGTTTTTT	CASSLRTGESEKLFF
once	TRBV12-3/TRBV12-4	TRBD1	TRBJ1-5	TGTGCCAGCAGTTCCACAGGGGTTCGCAATCAGCCCCAGCATTTT	CASSSTGVRNQPQHF
NA	TRBV27	NA	TRBJ1-1	TGTGCCAGCAAGAAAAGGGCCGGGGACACTGAAGCTTTCTTT	CASKKRAGDTEAFF
NA	TRBV6-5	NA	TRBJ2-1	TGTGCCAGCAGTTACTCACGTAGCTCCTACAATGAGCAGTTCTTC	CASSYSRSSYNEQFF
few	TRBV27	TRBD1	TRBJ2-5	TGTGCCAGCAGTGTAGGACAGGGGGCTGAAGAGACCCAGTACTTC	CASSVGQGAEETQYF
NA	TRBV20-1	TRBD1	TRBJ2-3	TGCAGTGCTACCAGAGACAGGGGATACACAGATACGCAGTATTTT	CSATRDRGYTDTQYF
many	TRBV6-2/TRBV6-3	TRBD2	TRBJ2-1	TGTGCCAGCAGTCCACTGGGGCGGGGGACGTACAATGAGCAGTTCTTC	CASSPLGRGTYNEQFF
many	TRBV2	NA	TRBJ2-3	TGTGCCAGCAGTGAAGGAGGGGGGACAGATACGCAGTATTTT	CASSEGGGTDTQYF
NA	TRBV7-9	NA	TRBJ2-2	TGTGCCAGCAGCTTACGATCGGGTGGCGGGGAGCTGTTTTTT	CASSLRSGGGELFF
NA	TRBV10-3	TRBD2	TRBJ2-3	TGTGCCATCAGCCTCCTAGCGGGGGAGGCAGATACGCAGTATTTT	CAISLLAGEADTQYF
many	TRBV5-1	NA	TRBJ1-1	TGCGCCAGCAGCGACCCGACGGGGAACACTGAAGCTTTCTTT	CASSDPTGNTEAFF
many	TRBV2	NA	TRBJ1-2	TGTGCCAGCAGTGAAGAGGCCAGGAACTATGGCTACACCTTC	CASSEEARNYGYTF
many	TRBV20-1	NA	TRBJ2-3	TGCAGTGCTAGATCCGGGACAGATACGCAGTATTTT	CSARSGTDTQYF
many	TRBV6-5	NA	TRBJ1-2	TGTGCCAGCAGTTACTCGAACCCAGAGATAAACTATGGCTACACCTTC	CASSYSNPEINYGYTF
NA	TRBV10-3	NA	TRBJ1-1	TGTGCCATCAGTGAGGAGTTGGGGAGATACACTGAAGCTTTCTTT	CAISEELGRYTEAFF
NA	TRBV3-1	NA	TRBJ1-4	TGTGCCAGCAGCCCCCCTCCTCTTGGGGGCAAGTATGAAAAACTGTTTTTT	CASSPPPLGGKYEKLFF
few	TRBV19	TRBD1	TRBJ1-3	TGTGCCAGTAGTCCCCACCCTCGGGACAGGGGGCACTCTGGAAACACCATATATTTT	CASSPHPRDRGHSGNTIYF
many	TRBV7-6	NA	TRBJ2-7	TGTGCCAGCAGCTTGAGTGACAGAACCTACGAGCAGTACTTC	CASSLSDRTYEQYF
NA	TRBV6-1	NA	TRBJ2-3	TGTGCCAGCAGTGAAGACGGGGCCTCTAGCACAGATACGCAGTATTTT	CASSEDGASSTDTQYF
many	TRBV6-1	NA	TRBJ1-1	TGTGCCAGCTGGGAAGGTGTTGGGGACACTGAAGCTTTCTTT	CASWEGVGDTEAFF
NA	TRBV20-1	NA	TRBJ1-1	TGCAGTGCTAGTAGTTTTCCGGGCCCCGGATTTCTGCTTCTAGACACTGAAGCTTTCTTT	CSASSFPGPGFLLLDTEAFF
few	TRBV7-8	TRBD2	TRBJ2-7	TGTGCCAGCAGCCCTACACGGGGGGGCCCCTACGAGCAGTACTTC	CASSPTRGGPYEQYF
few	TRBV20-1	NA	TRBJ2-2	TGCAGTGCTAGAGATTGGGGACGATCCGGGGAGCTGTTTTTT	CSARDWGRSGELFF
many	TRBV20-1	NA	TRBJ2-5	TGCAGCTCAGGGGAGGGGCGGGTCGAGACCCAGTACTTC	CSSGEGRVETQYF
few	TRBV12-3/TRBV12-4	NA	TRBJ2-1	TGTGCCAGCAGAGAACTGCTCAGTGAGCAGTTCTTC	CASRELLSEQFF
few	TRBV5-1	TRBD1	TRBJ2-1	TGCGCCAGCAGCTTCGTACAGGGGGGAAATGAGCAGTTCTTC	CASSFVQGGNEQFF
many	TRBV6-1	TRBD1	TRBJ1-2	TGTGCCAGCAGTCGACAGGGGGCGAAGCCCTATGGCTACACCTTC	CASSRQGAKPYGYTF
NA	TRBV6-5	NA	TRBJ1-2	TGTGCCAGCAGTTACTCGTCGGGGGCCTATGGCTACACCTTC	CASSYSSGAYGYTF
NA	TRBV5-5	TRBD2	TRBJ2-5	TGTGCCAGCAGCTTGGCGCTAGCGGGGACTCAAGAGACCCAGTACTTC	CASSLALAGTQETQYF
many	TRBV3-1	NA	TRBJ2-3	TGTGCCAGCAGCCAAGAGAGTACTGGAGAAACAGATACGCAGTATTTT	CASSQESTGETDTQYF
few	TRBV27	TRBD1	TRBJ1-1	TGTGCCAGCAGTTTGGCGACAGGGGTTGACACTGAAGCTTTCTTT	CASSLATGVDTEAFF
few	TRBV10-3	TRBD1	TRBJ2-1	TGTGCCATCAGTGTACCGGGACAGACCTACAATGAGCAGTTCTTC	CAISVPGQTYNEQFF
many	TRBV20-1	NA	TRBJ2-1	TGCAGTGCTAGAGAAGGGGGGAGCTCCTACAATGAGCAGTTCTTC	CSAREGGSSYNEQFF
many	TRBV20-1	TRBD1	TRBJ1-2	TGCAGTGCTAGGTGGGACAGTATTCACTATGGCTACACCTTC	CSARWDSIHYGYTF
many	TRBV2	TRBD1	TRBJ1-1	TGTGCCAGCAGTCGGGGACAGTGGAACACTGAAGCTTTCTTT	CASSRGQWNTEAFF
NA	TRBV7-9	NA	TRBJ2-1	TGTGCCAGCAGCATGACAGGTGCGCGCGAGCAGTTCTTC	CASSMTGAREQFF
NA	TRBV6-9	NA	TRBJ1-1	TGTGCCAGCAGTTACTTCAGGGGTTTGGCTTTCTTT	CASSYFRGLAFF
many	TRBV5-1	NA	TRBJ2-7	TGCGCCAGCGGCCGGGACAACTCGCAGTACTTC	CASGRDNSQYF
NA	TRBV20-1	NA	TRBJ1-2	TGCAGTGATAGACCCGGACTCTATGGCTACACCTTC	CSDRPGLYGYTF
few	TRBV7-9	NA	TRBJ2-7	TGTGCCAGCAGCTTAGGTCCCCCGCGGGCGGGCCTCTCCTACGAGCAGTACTTC	CASSLGPPRAGLSYEQYF
few	TRBV2	NA	TRBJ1-3	TGTGCCAGCAGTGTTCCTTTAGGGGCGCGGGGAAACACCATATATTTT	CASSVPLGARGNTIYF
many	TRBV15	TRBD1	TRBJ1-1	TGTGCCACCAGCAGAGATGCCTCCGCAGGGGGGGCCACTGAAGCTTTCTTT	CATSRDASAGGATEAFF
few	TRBV20-1	NA	TRBJ1-5	TGCAGTGCTAGAGATTTGCGGGGGGGAGGCAATCAGCCCCAGCATTTT	CSARDLRGGGNQPQHF
many	TRBV3-1	NA	TRBJ1-1	TGTGCCAGCAGCGCCCGACAGAACATGAACACTGAAGCTTTCTTT	CASSARQNMNTEAFF
NA	TRBV5-1	TRBD1	TRBJ1-2	TGCGCCAGCAGCTTTGAAGGGACAGGGACTTTTTATGGCTACACCTTC	CASSFEGTGTFYGYTF